This TCR beta chain stems from a study of T cell responses to AZD1222 COVID-19 vaccine. As for the study in general: Second-dose recipients at about 4 or about 12 weeks were treated as one pooled group.

Findings and caveats of the study: Close to half of spike-specific TCRs reportedly recognize unmutated variant regions. Among AZD1222 vaccinees, only six or seven were seropositive at baseline. Spike-specific TCR breadth and depth rose after two AZD1222 doses.

Worth noting for this clone: Its antigen remains unidentified.

The V end lost 1 base, the J end lost 3 bases, and 7 bases lay between the germline ends. The CDR3 covers 12 residues. The V gene's germline CDR1 is GTSNPN and CDR2 SVGIG (reference sequence). The table came from immunoSEQ multiplex PCR; TCRdb's copy has only in-frame clones and leaves some out. Of some 140,000 clones in the sample, 80% to 90% were seen once. This sample comprised peripheral blood, obtained on day 0 of AZD1222 vaccination. The TCR comes from an adult in good health. The chain carries TRBV30 and TRBJ2-7; D remains unclear. The CDR3 loop reads CAWSGEHYEQYF. CDR3 in DNA: TGTGCCTGGAGTGGAGAACACTACGAGCAGTACTTC.